Given below is one T cell receptor (beta chain) in context. This CDR3 region has 15 residues. Germline V CDR1 and CDR2: SEHNR, FQNEAQ (reference sequence). Germline trimming cut 6 bases from V and 3 bases from J; bases unmatched to any gene: 7. The data are from a study of T cell responses to AZD1222 COVID-19 vaccine. Method: immunoSEQ multiplex PCR; TCRdb's copy keeps in-frame clones and lacks some. The sample consists of 95,000 to 150,000 clones, about 92% of them appearing once. The chain combines TRBV7-9 with TRBJ2-5, with 10 bases aligning to TRBD1. Sequencing was performed on peripheral blood, taken on day 0 of AZD1222 vaccination. This clonotype originated in an adult in good health. CDR3: CASRQEGTGEETQYF. DNA for the CDR3: TGTGCCAGCAGGCAGGAGGGGACAGGGGAAGAGACCCAGTACTTC.